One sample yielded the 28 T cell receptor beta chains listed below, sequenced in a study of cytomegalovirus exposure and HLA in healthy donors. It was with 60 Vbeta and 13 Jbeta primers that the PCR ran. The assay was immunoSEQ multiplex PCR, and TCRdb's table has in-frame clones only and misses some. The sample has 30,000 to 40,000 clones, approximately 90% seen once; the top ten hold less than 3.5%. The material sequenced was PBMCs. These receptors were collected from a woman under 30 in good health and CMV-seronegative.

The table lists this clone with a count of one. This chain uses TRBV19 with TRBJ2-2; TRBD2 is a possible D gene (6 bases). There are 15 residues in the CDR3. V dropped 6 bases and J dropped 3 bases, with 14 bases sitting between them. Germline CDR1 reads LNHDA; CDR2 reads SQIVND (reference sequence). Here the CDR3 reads CASRVGGADTGELFF. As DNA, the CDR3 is TGTGCCAGTAGAGTGGGGGGAGCCGACACCGGGGAGCTGTTTTTT.

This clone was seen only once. CDR3 sequence reads: CASKAGGTYNEQFF. CDR3 sequence (DNA): TGTGCCAGTAAGGCAGGGGGAACCTACAATGAGCAGTTCTTC. V and J are TRBV19 and TRBJ2-1; 7 bases match TRBD1. This CDR3 region has 14 residues. V shed 7 bases, J shed 2 bases, and the junction held 5 bases outside the gene matches. CDR1 and CDR2 from the germline V gene are LNHDA and SQIVND (reference sequence).

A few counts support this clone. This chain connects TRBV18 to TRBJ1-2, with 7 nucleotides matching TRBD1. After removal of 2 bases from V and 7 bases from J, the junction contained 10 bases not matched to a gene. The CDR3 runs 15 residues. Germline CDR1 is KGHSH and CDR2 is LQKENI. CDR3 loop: CASSPSIDRVVGYTF. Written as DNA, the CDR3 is TGTGCCAGCTCACCATCAATCGACAGGGTAGTTGGCTACACCTTC.

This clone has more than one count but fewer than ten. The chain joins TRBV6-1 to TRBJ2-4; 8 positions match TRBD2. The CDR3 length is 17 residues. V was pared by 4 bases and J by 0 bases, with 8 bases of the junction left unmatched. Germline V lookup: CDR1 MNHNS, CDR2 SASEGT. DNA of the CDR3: TGTGCCAGCAGTGGCCTAGCGGGTTCCTTAGCCAAAAACATTCAGTACTTC. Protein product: CASSGLAGSLAKNIQYF.

The chain's CDR3 is CASSLPLGLLNEQFF. CDR3 sequence (DNA): TGTGCCAGCAGCTTACCCCTCGGACTACTCAATGAGCAGTTCTTC. The chain employs TRBV11-2 and TRBJ2-1; weak D call: TRBD2 (6 bases). This CDR3 is 15 amino acids long. V lost 2 bases, J lost 6 bases, and 14 bases lay in between. Germline-derived CDR1 and CDR2 are SGHAT and FQNNGV.

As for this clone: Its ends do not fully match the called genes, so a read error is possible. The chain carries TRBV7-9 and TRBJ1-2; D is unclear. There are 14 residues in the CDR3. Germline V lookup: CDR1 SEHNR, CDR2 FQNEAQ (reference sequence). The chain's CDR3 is CSSSFPEGGYGYTF. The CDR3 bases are TGTTCCAGCAGCTTCCCTGAGGGCGGCTATGGCTACACCTTC.

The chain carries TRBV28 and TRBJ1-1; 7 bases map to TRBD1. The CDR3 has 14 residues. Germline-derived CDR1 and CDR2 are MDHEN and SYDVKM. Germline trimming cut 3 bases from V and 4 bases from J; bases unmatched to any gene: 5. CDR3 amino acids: CASSFEGAFTEAFF. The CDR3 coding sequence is TGTGCCAGCAGTTTTGAGGGGGCGTTCACTGAAGCTTTCTTT.

CDR3: CASVSGQGAYEQYF. The CDR3 DNA sequence: TGTGCCAGCGTTTCAGGACAGGGGGCCTACGAGCAGTACTTC. The chain recombines TRBV2 with TRBJ2-7; 10 nucleotides agree with TRBD1. The CDR3 is made up of 14 amino acids. Unmatched junction bases numbered 6, after V lost 8 bases and J lost 2 bases. The germline CDR1 and CDR2 sequences are SNHLY and FYNNEI.

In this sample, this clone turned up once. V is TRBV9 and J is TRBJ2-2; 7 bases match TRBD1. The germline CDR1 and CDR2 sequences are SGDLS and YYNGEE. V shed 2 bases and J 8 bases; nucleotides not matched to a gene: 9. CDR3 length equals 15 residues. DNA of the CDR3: TGTGCCAGCAGCGTTGAGGGGACAGCTTCTGGGGAGCTGTTTTTT. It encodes CASSVEGTASGELFF.

CDR3 residues: CASSYGYSYEQYF. The CDR3 DNA reads as TGTGCCAGCAGTTACGGTTACAGCTACGAGCAGTACTTC. The chain uses TRBV6-5 and TRBJ2-7; D is undetermined. The V end lost 2 bases, the J end lost 3 bases, and 8 bases lay between the germline ends. The germline V gene encodes CDR1 MNHEY and CDR2 SVGAGI. The CDR3 loop spans 13 amino acids.

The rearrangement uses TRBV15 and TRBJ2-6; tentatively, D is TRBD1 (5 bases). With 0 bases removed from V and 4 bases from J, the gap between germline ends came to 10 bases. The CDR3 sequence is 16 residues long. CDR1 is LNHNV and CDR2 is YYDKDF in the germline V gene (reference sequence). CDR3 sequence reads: CATSRDQGSGANVLTF. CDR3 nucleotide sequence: TGTGCCACCAGCAGAGATCAGGGATCAGGGGCCAACGTCCTGACTTTC.

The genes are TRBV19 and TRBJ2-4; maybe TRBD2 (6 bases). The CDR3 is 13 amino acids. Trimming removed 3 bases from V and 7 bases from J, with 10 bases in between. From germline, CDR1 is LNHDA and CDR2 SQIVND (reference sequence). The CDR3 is CASSIGSTNIQYF. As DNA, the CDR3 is TGTGCCAGTAGTATCGGGAGTACGAACATTCAGTACTTC.

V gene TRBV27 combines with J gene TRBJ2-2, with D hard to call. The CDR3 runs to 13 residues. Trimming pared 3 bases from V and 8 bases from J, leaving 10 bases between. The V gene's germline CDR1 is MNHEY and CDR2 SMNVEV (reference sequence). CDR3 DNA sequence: TGTGCCAGCAGTTTTACCCGAGTGGGGGAGCTGTTTTTT. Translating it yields CASSFTRVGELFF.

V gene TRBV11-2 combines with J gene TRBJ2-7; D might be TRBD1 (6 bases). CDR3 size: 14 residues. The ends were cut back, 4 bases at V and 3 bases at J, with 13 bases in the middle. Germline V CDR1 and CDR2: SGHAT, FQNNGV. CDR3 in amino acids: CASSSTGPHYEQYF. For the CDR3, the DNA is TGTGCCAGCAGCTCAACAGGGCCTCACTACGAGCAGTACTTC.

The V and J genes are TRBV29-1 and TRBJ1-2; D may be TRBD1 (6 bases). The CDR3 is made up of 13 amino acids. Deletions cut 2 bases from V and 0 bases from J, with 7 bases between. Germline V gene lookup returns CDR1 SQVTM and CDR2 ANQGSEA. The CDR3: CSVEQGPNYGYTF. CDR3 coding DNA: TGCAGCGTTGAACAGGGGCCTAACTATGGCTACACCTTC.

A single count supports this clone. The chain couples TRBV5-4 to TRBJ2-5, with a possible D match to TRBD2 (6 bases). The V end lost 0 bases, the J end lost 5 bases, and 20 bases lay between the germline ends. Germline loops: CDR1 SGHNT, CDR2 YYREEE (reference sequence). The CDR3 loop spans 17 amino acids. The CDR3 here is CASSLDGRFAEGETQYF. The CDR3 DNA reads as TGTGCCAGCAGCTTGGACGGGCGGTTCGCGGAGGGTGAGACCCAGTACTTC.

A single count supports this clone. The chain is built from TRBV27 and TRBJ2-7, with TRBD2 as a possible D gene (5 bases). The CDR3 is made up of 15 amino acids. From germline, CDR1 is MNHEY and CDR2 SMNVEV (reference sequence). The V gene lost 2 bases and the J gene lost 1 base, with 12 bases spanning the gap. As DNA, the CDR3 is TGTGCCAGCAGTTTAACAACTAGGAGATCCTACGAGCAGTACTTC. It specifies CASSLTTRRSYEQYF.

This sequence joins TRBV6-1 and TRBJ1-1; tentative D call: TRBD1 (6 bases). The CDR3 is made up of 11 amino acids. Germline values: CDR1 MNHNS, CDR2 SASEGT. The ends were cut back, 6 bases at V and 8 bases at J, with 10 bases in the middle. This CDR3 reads CASSRQVEAFF. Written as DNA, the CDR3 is TGTGCCAGCAGCAGACAGGTAGAAGCTTTCTTT.

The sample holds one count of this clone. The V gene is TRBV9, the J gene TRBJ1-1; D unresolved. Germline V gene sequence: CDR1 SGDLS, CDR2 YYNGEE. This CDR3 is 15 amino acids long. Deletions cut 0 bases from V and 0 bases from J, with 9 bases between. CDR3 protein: CASSVGSQMNTEAFF. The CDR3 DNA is TGTGCCAGCAGCGTAGGCTCCCAGATGAACACTGAAGCTTTCTTT.

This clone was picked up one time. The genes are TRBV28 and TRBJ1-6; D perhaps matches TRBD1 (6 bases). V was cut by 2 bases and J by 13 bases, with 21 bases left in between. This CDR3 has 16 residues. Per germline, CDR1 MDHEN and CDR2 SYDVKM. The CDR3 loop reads CASSLPAGAWNYPLHF. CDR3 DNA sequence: TGTGCCAGCAGTTTACCGGCAGGGGCTTGGAATTACCCCCTCCACTTT.

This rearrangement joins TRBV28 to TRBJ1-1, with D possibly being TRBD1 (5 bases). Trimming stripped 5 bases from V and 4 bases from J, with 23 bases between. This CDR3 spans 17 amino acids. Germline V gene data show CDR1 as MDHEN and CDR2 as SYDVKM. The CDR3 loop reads CASSHDLYRQQTTEAFF. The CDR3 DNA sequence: TGTGCCAGCAGTCACGATTTATACAGACAGCAGACCACTGAAGCTTTCTTT. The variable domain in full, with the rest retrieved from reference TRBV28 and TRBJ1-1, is DVKVTQSSRYLVKRTGEKVFLECVQDMDHENMFWYRQDPGLGLRLIYFSYDVKMKEKGDIPEGYSVSREKKERFSLILESASTNQTSMYLCASSHDLYRQQTTEAFFGQGTRLTVV.

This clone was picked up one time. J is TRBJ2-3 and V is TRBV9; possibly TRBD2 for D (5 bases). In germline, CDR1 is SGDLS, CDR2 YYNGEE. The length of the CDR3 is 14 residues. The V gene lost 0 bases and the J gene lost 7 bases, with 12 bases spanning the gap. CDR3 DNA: TGTGCCAGCAGCGTAGACGCCGGGAAGTATACGCAGTATTTT. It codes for CASSVDAGKYTQYF.

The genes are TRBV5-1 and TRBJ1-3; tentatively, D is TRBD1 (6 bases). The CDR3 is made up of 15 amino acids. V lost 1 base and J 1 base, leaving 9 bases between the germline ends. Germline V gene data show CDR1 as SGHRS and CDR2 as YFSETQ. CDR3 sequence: CASSLNRASGNTIYF. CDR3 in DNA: TGCGCCAGCAGCTTGAACAGGGCGTCTGGAAACACCATATATTTT.

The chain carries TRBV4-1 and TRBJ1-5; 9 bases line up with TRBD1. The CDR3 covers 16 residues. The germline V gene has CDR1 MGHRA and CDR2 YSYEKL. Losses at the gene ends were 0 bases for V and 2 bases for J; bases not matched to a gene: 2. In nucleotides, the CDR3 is TGCGCCAGCAGCCAAGAGACAGGGGGTGGCAATCAGCCCCAGCATTTT. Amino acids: CASSQETGGGNQPQHF.

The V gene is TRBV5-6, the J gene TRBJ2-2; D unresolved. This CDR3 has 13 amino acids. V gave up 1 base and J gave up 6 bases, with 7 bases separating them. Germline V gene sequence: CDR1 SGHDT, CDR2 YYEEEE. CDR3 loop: CASSLPGAGELFF. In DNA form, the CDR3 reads TGTGCCAGCAGCTTGCCCGGAGCCGGGGAGCTGTTTTTT.

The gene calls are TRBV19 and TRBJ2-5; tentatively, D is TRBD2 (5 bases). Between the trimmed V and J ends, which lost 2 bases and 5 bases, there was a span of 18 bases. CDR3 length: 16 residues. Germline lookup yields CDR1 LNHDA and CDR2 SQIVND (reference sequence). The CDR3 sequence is CASSIPGRGSGETQYF. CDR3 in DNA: TGTGCCAGTAGTATACCCGGACGGGGAAGCGGCGAGACCCAGTACTTC.

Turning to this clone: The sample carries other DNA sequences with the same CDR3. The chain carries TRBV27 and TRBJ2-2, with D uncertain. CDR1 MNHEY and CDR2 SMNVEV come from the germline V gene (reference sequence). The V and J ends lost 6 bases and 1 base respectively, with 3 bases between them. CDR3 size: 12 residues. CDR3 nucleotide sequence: TGTGCCAGCAGCCAGAACACCGGGGAGCTGTTTTTT. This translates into CASSQNTGELFF.

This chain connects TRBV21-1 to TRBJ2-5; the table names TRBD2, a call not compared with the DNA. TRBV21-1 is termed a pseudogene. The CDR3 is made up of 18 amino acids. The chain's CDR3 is CASSRNPQTGRAGETQYF. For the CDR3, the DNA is TGTGCCAGCAGCCGAAATCCCCAAACCGGGAGGGCCGGAGAGACCCAGTACTTC.